Below, 31 T cell receptor beta chains from the same sample are listed, as sequenced in a study of blood T cell repertoires in COVID-19. The data were produced by immunoSEQ multiplex PCR, yet TCRdb's version contains in-frame clones alone and is incomplete. In the table there are 200,000 to 300,000 clones, about 88% of which are singletons. Sequences were obtained from peripheral blood. Receptors originate from a woman aged 55-75 years with COVID-19, enrolled during active disease.

The chain carries TRBV3-1 (or the pseudogene TRBV3-2) and TRBJ2-3; tentative D call: TRBD2 (6 bases). Germline loops: CDR1 LGHDT, CDR2 YNNKEL (reference sequence). V lost 1 base and J lost 0, with 11 bases in between. The length of the CDR3 is 16 residues. The CDR3 coding sequence is TGTGCCAGCAGCCAAGTCGGGAGCTGGAGCACAGATACGCAGTATTTT. It translates to CASSQVGSWSTDTQYF.

The V call is TRBV14, the J call TRBJ1-1; 12 bases are a match to TRBD1. The CDR3 contains 16 residues. J lost 6 bases, V lost 3 bases, and 8 bases had no gene match. Germline-derived CDR1 and CDR2 are SGHDN and FVKESK. As DNA, the CDR3 is TGTGCCAGCAGCCAGATGGGGACAGGGGGCGTCTCTGAAGCTTTCTTT. This gives the protein CASSQMGTGGVSEAFF. The complete variable domain, with remaining parts taken from reference TRBV14 and TRBJ1-1, reads EAGVTQFPSHSVIEKGQTVTLRCDPISGHDNLYWYRRVMGKEIKFLLHFVKESKQDESGMPNNRFLAERTGGTYSTLKVQPAELEDSGVYFCASSQMGTGGVSEAFFGQGTRLTVV.

The chain has TRBV5-1 and TRBJ2-7; D is perhaps TRBD2 (6 bases). Looked up from germline, CDR1 is SGHRS and CDR2 is YFSETQ. The V end was cut by 4 bases, the J end by 3 bases, with 17 bases between. This CDR3 is 15 amino acids long. The CDR3 is CASSPGDARDYEQYF. The CDR3 coding sequence is TGCGCCAGCAGCCCGGGGGACGCCCGCGACTACGAGCAGTACTTC.

V gene TRBV5-1 combines with J gene TRBJ2-7, with 7 positions matching TRBD2. With 9 bases clipped from V and 3 bases from J, the junction kept 9 bases outside the gene matches. The germline V gene has CDR1 SGHRS and CDR2 YFSETQ. There are 13 residues in the CDR3. CDR3 coding DNA: TGCGCCACATCGAGGAGCGGGAACTACGAGCAGTACTTC. Translated: CATSRSGNYEQYF.

The chain uses TRBV5-5 and TRBJ1-6; D is perhaps TRBD1 (6 bases). The CDR3 loop spans 16 amino acids. Trimming stripped 0 bases from V and 9 bases from J, with 16 bases between. Germline V gene sequence: CDR1 SGHKS, CDR2 YYEKEE (reference sequence). For the CDR3, the DNA is TGTGCCAGCAGCTTGGTCGGGGGGGGCGCGATTTCACCCCTCCACTTT. This sequence encodes CASSLVGGGAISPLHF. Full variable domain (remainder filled in from reference TRBV5-5 and TRBJ1-6): DAGVTQSPTHLIKTRGQQVTLRCSPISGHKSVSWYQQVLGQGPQFIFQYYEKEERGRGNFPDRFSARQFPNYSSELNVNALLLGDSALYLCASSLVGGGAISPLHFGNGTRLTVT.

The chain recombines TRBV5-1 with TRBJ2-1; D not resolved. Germline-derived CDR1 and CDR2 are SGHRS and YFSETQ. The CDR3 length is 13 residues. V lost 0 bases and J 7 bases, leaving 8 bases between the germline ends. The CDR3 nucleotides read TGCGCCAGCAGCTTGGCCACGGTGAATGAGCAGTTCTTC. This codes for CASSLATVNEQFF.

The J gene is TRBJ1-1, the V gene TRBV20-1, with no clear D. CDR3 length: 11 amino acids. Trimming removed 2 bases at V and 7 bases at J, with 8 bases between. CDR1 is DFQATT and CDR2 is SNEGSKA in the germline V gene (reference sequence). The CDR3 DNA reads as TGCAGTGCTAGACCCCACAATGAAGCTTTCTTT. Its protein is CSARPHNEAFF.

The V call is TRBV29-1, the J call TRBJ1-1; no clear D. The CDR3 extends over 13 amino acids. Germline-derived CDR1 and CDR2 are SQVTM and ANQGSEA. V was clipped by 8 bases and J by 1 base, with 14 bases between them. The CDR3 region is CSLNWAPNTEAFF. The CDR3 nucleotides are TGCAGCCTTAACTGGGCCCCGAACACTGAAGCTTTCTTT. Looking up the rest from reference TRBV29-1 and TRBJ1-1 gives the full variable domain: SAVISQKPSRDICQRGTSLTIQCQVDSQVTMMFWYRQQPGQSLTLIATANQGSEATYESGFVIDKFPISRPNLTFSTLTVSNMSPEDSSIYLCSLNWAPNTEAFFGQGTRLTVV.

The gene calls are TRBV5-1 and TRBJ2-1; D is possibly TRBD1 (6 bases). Trimming pared 0 bases from V and 2 bases from J, leaving 9 bases between. This CDR3 has 15 amino acids. Germline lookup yields CDR1 SGHRS and CDR2 YFSETQ. The CDR3 sequence is CASSLVTGPYNEQFF. CDR3 nucleotide sequence: TGCGCCAGCAGCTTGGTCACAGGGCCCTACAATGAGCAGTTCTTC.

This clone has just a few counts. This chain connects TRBV13 to TRBJ1-6; D gene uncertain. V dropped 5 bases and J dropped 8 bases, with 7 bases sitting between them. This CDR3 comprises 12 residues. Germline lookup yields CDR1 PRHDT and CDR2 FYEKMQ (reference sequence). CDR3 coding DNA: TGTGCCAGCAGCGAAAGCGATTCACCCCTCCACTTT. Protein sequence: CASSESDSPLHF.

The gene calls are TRBV9 and TRBJ2-7, with 8 bases matching TRBD1. J was trimmed by 5 bases and V by 0 bases; bases with no gene match: 13. The CDR3 covers 17 residues. Germline values: CDR1 SGDLS, CDR2 YYNGEE. In DNA, the CDR3 is TGTGCCAGCAGCGTAGCCCCTGGACAGGGAGGCATAGACGAGCAGTACTTC. It translates to CASSVAPGQGGIDEQYF.

This sequence joins TRBV7-2 and TRBJ2-1; TRBD2 might be the D (5 bases). V lost 5 bases and J 9 bases, leaving 11 bases between the germline ends. Per the germline V gene, CDR1 is SGHTA and CDR2 is FQGNSA. The length of the CDR3 is 12 residues. For the CDR3, the DNA is TGTGCCAGCAGCGGAACTAGTGGTGAGCAGTTCTTC. Residues: CASSGTSGEQFF.

In the case of this clone: The same CDR3 can be traced to other DNA sequences in this sample. CDR3 sequence reads: CAWSVGGSYEQYF. The CDR3 bases are TGTGCCTGGAGTGTTGGCGGCTCCTACGAGCAGTACTTC. The V call is TRBV30, the J call TRBJ2-7; D ambiguous. The germline V and J ends were trimmed by 0 bases and 0 bases, with 6 bases remaining between them. Germline CDR1 and CDR2: GTSNPN and SVGIG (reference sequence). The CDR3 has 13 amino acids.

The chain is built from TRBV5-1 and TRBJ1-4, with D possibly TRBD1 on 6 matching bases. CDR3 size: 15 residues. The germline CDR1 and CDR2 sequences are SGHRS and YFSETQ. Trimming took 2 bases from V and 3 from J, leaving 11 bases between them. For the CDR3, the DNA is TGCGCCAGCAGCTTACAGGGAAGCGCTAATGAAAAACTGTTTTTT. Translated, it gives CASSLQGSANEKLFF.

V and J are TRBV19 and TRBJ2-4; 12 positions match TRBD1. CDR3 length: 16 amino acids. Germline lookup yields CDR1 LNHDA and CDR2 SQIVND (reference sequence). The V and J ends lost 4 bases and 1 base, in that order; junction bases with no gene match: 2. The CDR3 DNA sequence: TGTGCCAGTAGTAAGGGACAGGGGGCTGCCAAAAACATTCAGTACTTC. Its translation is CASSKGQGAAKNIQYF.

The chain is built from TRBV6-2 or TRBV6-3 and TRBJ2-2; no firm D call. CDR3 size: 17 residues. CDR1 and CDR2 (germline): MNHEY, SVGEGT. Deletions cut 2 bases from V and 2 bases from J, with 15 bases between. The CDR3, as DNA: TGTGCCAGCAGTTACAACTCTGGGCAGATAAACACCGGGGAGCTGTTTTTT. It is translated as CASSYNSGQINTGELFF.

This clone has just a few counts. V gene TRBV28 combines with J gene TRBJ1-6, with 8 bases fitting TRBD1. In germline, CDR1 is MDHEN, CDR2 SYDVKM. The CDR3 loop spans 15 amino acids. The V and J ends lost 7 bases and 4 bases, in that order; junction bases with no gene match: 6. The CDR3 region is CASIDRGTYNSPLHF. In DNA form, the CDR3 reads TGTGCCAGCATCGACAGGGGAACTTATAATTCACCCCTCCACTTT.

The table lists this clone with a count of one. The V gene is TRBV7-9, the J gene TRBJ1-4; 9 nucleotides line up with TRBD1. This CDR3 contains 15 residues. Germline CDR1 is SEHNR and CDR2 is FQNEAQ (reference sequence). V was clipped by 5 bases and J by 8 bases; unmatched bases: 9. This CDR3 reads CASSLGQGRIEKLFF. As DNA, the CDR3 is TGTGCCAGCAGCCTCGGACAGGGGAGAATAGAAAAACTGTTTTTT. Full variable domain (rest looked up from reference TRBV7-9 and TRBJ1-4): DTGVSQNPRHKITKRGQNVTFRCDPISEHNRLYWYRQTLGQGPEFLTYFQNEAQLEKSRLLSDRFSAERPKGSFSTLEIQRTEQGDSAMYLCASSLGQGRIEKLFFGSGTQLSVL.

V and J are TRBV29-1 and TRBJ2-3, with D uncertain. The V and J ends lost 2 bases and 1 base respectively, with 4 bases between them. This CDR3 is built from 12 residues. The germline V gene has CDR1 SQVTM and CDR2 ANQGSEA. The CDR3 loop reads CSVERGTDTQYF. Here the CDR3 DNA reads TGCAGCGTTGAACGAGGCACAGATACGCAGTATTTT.

The chain employs TRBV7-9 and TRBJ2-3, with a possible D match to TRBD2 (7 bases). The V end was cut by 5 bases, the J end by 6 bases, with 18 bases between. CDR3 length: 15 amino acids. Germline-derived CDR1 and CDR2 are SEHNR and FQNEAQ (reference sequence). CDR3 sequence reads: CASSPRGGTSDTQYF. CDR3 DNA: TGTGCCAGCAGCCCGAGGGGGGGGACTTCTGATACGCAGTATTTT.

Details on this clone: It is unclear where the CDR3 begins or ends on the DNA, so no DNA is shown, and the CDR3 is as TCRdb lists it. The V call is TRBV29-1, the J call TRBJ1-1; no DNA check was done on the table's D call, TRBD1. The CDR3 contains 11 residues when both ends are counted. Germline CDR1 and CDR2: SQVTM and ANQGSEA. This CDR3 reads CSVGGGTGVNF.

The chain uses TRBV20-1 and TRBJ1-1, with unresolved D. The CDR3 is 11 residues long. The V and J ends lost 6 bases and 0 bases respectively, with 5 bases between them. CDR1 and CDR2 from the germline V gene are DFQATT and SNEGSKA (reference sequence). CDR3 sequence: CSARLNTEAFF. The CDR3 nucleotides are TGCAGTGCGAGGTTGAACACTGAAGCTTTCTTT.

The chain uses TRBV3-1 (or the pseudogene TRBV3-2) and TRBJ1-6; no clear D gene. Germline assignment: CDR1 LGHDT and CDR2 YNNKEL (reference sequence). This CDR3 is 13 amino acids long. V was shortened by 1 base and J by 11 bases, with 9 bases between the two germline ends. The DNA for the CDR3 is TGTGCCAGCAGCCAAGGTTGGCGGACACCCCTCCACTTT. This sequence encodes CASSQGWRTPLHF.

About this clone: Other nucleotide sequences in the sample specify the same CDR3. V is TRBV10-2 and J is TRBJ1-5; no firm D call. The germline V and J ends were trimmed by 7 bases and 2 bases, with 6 bases remaining between them. CDR1 and CDR2 from the germline V gene are WSHSY and SAAADI. The CDR3 length is 12 residues. CDR3 loop: CASTGGNQPQHF. The CDR3 DNA is TGCGCCAGCACCGGAGGCAATCAGCCCCAGCATTTT.

The chain joins TRBV18 to TRBJ1-4; D uncertain. CDR1 is KGHSH and CDR2 is LQKENI in the germline V gene. This CDR3 comprises 13 residues. Trimming left V 2 bases short and J 7 bases short, with 8 bases between. The CDR3 loop is CASSPRHGEKLFF. The CDR3 DNA is TGTGCCAGCTCACCAAGACATGGTGAAAAACTGTTTTTT.

The rearrangement joins TRBV4-1 to TRBJ1-1; a weak D match, TRBD1 (5 bases). This CDR3 contains 16 residues. CDR1 is MGHRA, CDR2 YSYEKL, per germline. Trimming took off 1 base at V and 0 bases at J, with 12 bases between the two ends. In nucleotides, the CDR3 is TGCGCCAGCAGCCAAGCTAACCCGACAGTGAACACTGAAGCTTTCTTT. Protein: CASSQANPTVNTEAFF.

V is TRBV27 and J is TRBJ1-2, with D perhaps matching TRBD1 (5 bases). Trimming removed 0 bases from V and 8 bases from J, with 7 bases in between. In germline, CDR1 is MNHEY, CDR2 SMNVEV (reference sequence). This CDR3 is built from 12 residues. The CDR3 loop is CASSLSGLGYTF. For the CDR3, the DNA is TGTGCCAGCAGTTTATCGGGACTCGGCTACACCTTC.

This chain joins TRBV19 and TRBJ1-4; the D is unclear. V dropped 6 bases and J dropped 0 bases, with 14 bases sitting between them. CDR1 and CDR2 from the germline V gene are LNHDA and SQIVND (reference sequence). The CDR3 is 16 residues long. The CDR3 DNA follows: TGTGCCAGTAGCAACCGGGTGAGGGCAACTAATGAAAAACTGTTTTTT. This translates into CASSNRVRATNEKLFF.

This chain links TRBV2 with TRBJ2-2; 9 nucleotides agree with TRBD2. The germline V gene encodes CDR1 SNHLY and CDR2 FYNNEI. The CDR3 loop spans 16 amino acids. With V trimmed by 1 base and J by 4 bases, 4 bases remained unmatched. In DNA form, the CDR3 reads TGTGCCAGCAGTGAAGAGGTAGCGGGAGTCACCGGGGAGCTGTTTTTT. It codes for CASSEEVAGVTGELFF.

This rearrangement joins TRBV30 to TRBJ2-5; D not resolved. Trimming shortened V by 2 bases and J by 2 bases, and 9 bases separated the two germline ends. This CDR3 is built from 13 residues. Germline V gene lookup returns CDR1 GTSNPN and CDR2 SVGIG (reference sequence). The CDR3 DNA reads TGTGCCTGGAGTCAGTCGTTGCAAGAGACCCAGTACTTC. Residues: CAWSQSLQETQYF.

The V and J genes are TRBV7-8 and TRBJ2-1, with TRBD1 identical over 8 bases. V trimming: 4 bases; J trimming: 8 bases; junction bases outside the gene matches: 13. Germline V lookup: CDR1 SGHVS, CDR2 FQNEAQ. The CDR3 loop spans 16 amino acids. DNA of the CDR3: TGTGCCAGCAGCTCACGGACAGGGTACCTTAAGGATGAGCAGTTCTTC. Protein sequence: CASSSRTGYLKDEQFF.